Listed below are T cell receptor beta chains from one sample, sequenced in a study of regulatory T cells in long-lasting Graves disease. MiXCR, run by TCRdb on the multiplex PCR reads, gives a single entry per CDR3 protein. The sample has 650,000 to 850,000 distinct CDR3 sequences; roughly 30% are singletons. This sample comprised peripheral blood mononuclear cells (PBMCs), obtained when the disease was refractory, from a patient treated with antithyroid drugs. The receptors come from a female donor with Graves disease. The CDR3 runs from the conserved cysteine through the conserved F or W. Size values are once, few and many counts, or a class for expanded clones, and some rows have none.

TRBV2,TRBJ1-1,-,CASSPRLVRAFF
TRBV6-5,TRBJ1-6,few,CASSYGGQGNSPLHF
TRBV28,TRBJ2-3,-,CASSDRKAADTQYF
TRBV7-2,TRBJ2-2,few,CASEKLDGHTGELFF
TRBV7-2,TRBJ2-2,few,CASSLSSGGGTGELFF
TRBV20-1,TRBJ2-7,few,CSAPHPGREGYEQYF
TRBV7-3,TRBJ2-2,-,CASSIRVAGDTGELFF
TRBV6-1,TRBJ1-5,-,CASSEWNRVNQPQHF
TRBV6-7,TRBJ1-1,few,CASSHSSAASMNTEAFF
TRBV24-1,TRBJ1-5,-,CATSDSTGNQPQHF
TRBV11-2,TRBJ2-5,many,CASSLTSYRQETQYF
TRBV20-1,TRBJ2-7,many,CSARLGTVKGYEQYF
TRBV29-1,TRBJ2-7,-,CSAREGAEYEQYF
TRBV20-1,TRBJ2-7,-,CSARAAGTSGTGAYEQYF
TRBV5-5,TRBJ1-2,-,CASSLALGQHGYTF
TRBV15,TRBJ1-4,few,CATSPLSGTDNEKLFF
TRBV10-2,TRBJ2-3,-,CASSPAGEDTQYF
TRBV18,TRBJ1-5,-,CASSPPRTTSNQPQHF
TRBV7-2,TRBJ1-2,-,CASSLLIVGYTF
TRBV7-2,TRBJ2-2,-,CASSLGWVAGELFF
TRBV7-9,TRBJ2-2,-,CASSPGSTGASTGELFF
TRBV6-2/TRBV6-3,TRBJ1-3,-,CASTRTSGNTIYF
TRBV28,TRBJ2-7,-,CASSSHGGQFFYEQYF
TRBV5-1,TRBJ1-1,few,CASSLEGYGTEAFF
TRBV5-1,TRBJ1-2,-,CASSLAAAASYGYTF
TRBV20-1,TRBJ1-5,few,CSARGNYAPTHQPQHF
TRBV6-1,TRBJ2-2,few,CASRESGLGFGELFF
TRBV3-1,TRBJ2-7,-,CASSQDMPSGTTAKYF
TRBV11-2,TRBJ2-7,many,CASSLGAGGGEEQYF
TRBV28,TRBJ1-2,many,CASSLSPNGGYGYTF
TRBV15,TRBJ1-2,few,CATSSGRGDYGYTF
TRBV25-1,TRBJ2-3,-,CASSDPWSGRSTDTQYF
TRBV19,TRBJ2-7,few,CASSMTHRGSYEQYF
TRBV3-1,TRBJ2-5,-,CASSQGGLAGAETQYF
TRBV5-6,-,-,CASSFWTDRWGYGYTF
TRBV12-3/TRBV12-4,-,-,CASSLNPPGLALYNEQFF
TRBV6-1,TRBJ1-4,few,CASREQEKLFF
TRBV28,TRBJ1-1,once,CASSLRGGKRNTEAFF
TRBV28,TRBJ1-2,-,CASGGGDRGRRGYTF
TRBV5-5,TRBJ1-2,-,CASGETFMVQGRGYTF
TRBV5-1,TRBJ1-2,-,CASSLIRRGREGYTF
TRBV20-1,TRBJ1-5,few,CSARDPRAINQPQHF